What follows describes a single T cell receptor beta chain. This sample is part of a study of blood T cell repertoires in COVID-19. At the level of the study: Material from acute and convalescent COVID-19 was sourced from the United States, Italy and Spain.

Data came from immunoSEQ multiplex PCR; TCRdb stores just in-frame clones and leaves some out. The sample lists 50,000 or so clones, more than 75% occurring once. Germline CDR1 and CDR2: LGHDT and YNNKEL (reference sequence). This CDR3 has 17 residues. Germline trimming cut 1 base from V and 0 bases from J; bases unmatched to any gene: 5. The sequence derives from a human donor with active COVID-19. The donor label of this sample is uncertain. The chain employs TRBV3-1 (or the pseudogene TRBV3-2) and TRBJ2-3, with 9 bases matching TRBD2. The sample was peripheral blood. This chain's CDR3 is CASSQGGSGGSTDTQYF. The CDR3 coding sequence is TGTGCCAGCAGCCAAGGGGGAAGCGGGGGGAGCACAGATACGCAGTATTTT.